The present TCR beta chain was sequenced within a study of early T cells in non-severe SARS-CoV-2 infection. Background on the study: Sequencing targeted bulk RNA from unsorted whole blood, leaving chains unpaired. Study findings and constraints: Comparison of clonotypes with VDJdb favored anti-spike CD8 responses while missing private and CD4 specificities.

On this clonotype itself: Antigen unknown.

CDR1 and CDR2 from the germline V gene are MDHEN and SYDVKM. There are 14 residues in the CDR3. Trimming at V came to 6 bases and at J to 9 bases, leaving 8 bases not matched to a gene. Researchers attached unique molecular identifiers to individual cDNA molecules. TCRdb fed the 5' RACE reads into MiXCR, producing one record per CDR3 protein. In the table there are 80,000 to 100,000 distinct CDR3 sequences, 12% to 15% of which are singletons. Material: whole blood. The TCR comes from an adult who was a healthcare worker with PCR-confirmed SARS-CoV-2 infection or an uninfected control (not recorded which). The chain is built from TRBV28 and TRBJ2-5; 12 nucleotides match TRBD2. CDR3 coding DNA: TGTGCCAGCAGCCCCGGACTAGCGGGGACGGCCCAGTACTTC. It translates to CASSPGLAGTAQYF. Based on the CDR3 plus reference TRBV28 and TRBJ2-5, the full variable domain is DVKVTQSSRYLVKRTGEKVFLECVQDMDHENMFWYRQDPGLGLRLIYFSYDVKMKEKGDIPEGYSVSREKKERFSLILESASTNQTSMYLCASSPGLAGTAQYFGPGTRLLVL.